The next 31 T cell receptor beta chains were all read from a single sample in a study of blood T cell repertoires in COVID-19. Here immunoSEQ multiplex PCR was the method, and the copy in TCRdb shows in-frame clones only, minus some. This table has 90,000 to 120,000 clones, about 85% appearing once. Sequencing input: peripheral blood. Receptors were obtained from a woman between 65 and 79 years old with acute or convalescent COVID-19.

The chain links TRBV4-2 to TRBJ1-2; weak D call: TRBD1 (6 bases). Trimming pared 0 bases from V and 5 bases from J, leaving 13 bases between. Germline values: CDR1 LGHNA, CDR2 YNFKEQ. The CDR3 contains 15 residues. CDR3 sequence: CASSQEAGAGYGYTF. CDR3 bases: TGTGCCAGCAGCCAAGAGGCGGGGGCTGGGTATGGCTACACCTTC.

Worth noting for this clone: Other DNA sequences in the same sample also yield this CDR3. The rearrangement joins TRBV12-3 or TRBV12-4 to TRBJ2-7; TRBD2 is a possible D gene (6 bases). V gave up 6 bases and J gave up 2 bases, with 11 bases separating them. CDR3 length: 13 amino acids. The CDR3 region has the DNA TGTGCCAGCAGCCTAACGGGGGCCTACGAGCAGTACGTC. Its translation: CASSLTGAYEQYV.

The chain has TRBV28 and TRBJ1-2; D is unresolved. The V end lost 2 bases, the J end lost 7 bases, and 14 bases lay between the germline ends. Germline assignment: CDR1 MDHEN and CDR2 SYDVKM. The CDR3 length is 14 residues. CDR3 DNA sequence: TGTGCCAGCAGTTTAACCTACCGAGGGTTTGGCTACACCTTC. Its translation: CASSLTYRGFGYTF.

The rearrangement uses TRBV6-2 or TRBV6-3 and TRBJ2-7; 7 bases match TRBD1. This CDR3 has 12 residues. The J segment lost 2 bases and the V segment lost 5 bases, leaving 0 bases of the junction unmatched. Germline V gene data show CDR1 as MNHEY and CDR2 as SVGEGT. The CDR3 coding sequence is TGTGCCAGCAGTGACAGGGCCTACGAGCAGTACGTC. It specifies CASSDRAYEQYV.

CDR3 nucleotides: TGTGCCAGCAGCTTAAACAGGAACACTGAAGCTTTCTTT. Translating gives CASSLNRNTEAFF. The rearrangement joins TRBV7-3 to TRBJ1-1, with no clear D. V was trimmed by 1 base and J by 1 base, leaving 4 bases between them. CDR3 length equals 13 residues. Germline V gene data show CDR1 as SGHTA and CDR2 as FQGTGA.

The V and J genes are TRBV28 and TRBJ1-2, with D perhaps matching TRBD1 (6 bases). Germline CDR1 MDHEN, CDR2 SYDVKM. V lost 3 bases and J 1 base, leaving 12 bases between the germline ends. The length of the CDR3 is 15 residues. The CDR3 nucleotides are TGTGCCAGCAGTTTTTCGGGACACCTTAACTATGGCTACACCTTC. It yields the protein CASSFSGHLNYGYTF.

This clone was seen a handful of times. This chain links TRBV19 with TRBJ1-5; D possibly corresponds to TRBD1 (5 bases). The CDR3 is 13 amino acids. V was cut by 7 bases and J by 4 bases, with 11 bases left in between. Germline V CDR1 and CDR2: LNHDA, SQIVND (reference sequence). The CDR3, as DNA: TGTGCCAGTACGCAGGGTTTGAATCAGCCCCAGCATTTT. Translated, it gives CASTQGLNQPQHF.

The CDR3 DNA reads as TGTGCCAGCAGGGAGAGTCACAGGGGGCTCGGCAAGCAGTACTTC. Protein product: CASRESHRGLGKQYF. The chain has TRBV6-5 and TRBJ2-7; the match to TRBD1 covers 9 bases. There are 15 residues in the CDR3. CDR1 and CDR2 (germline): MNHEY, SVGAGI. V dropped 6 bases and J dropped 8; count of bases not matched to a gene: 14.

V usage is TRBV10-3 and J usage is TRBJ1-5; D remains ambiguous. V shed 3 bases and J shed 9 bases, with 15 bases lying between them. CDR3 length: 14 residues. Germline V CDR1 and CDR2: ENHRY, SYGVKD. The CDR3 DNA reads TGTGCCATCAGTGACCCGACTGGAATGGGGCCCCAGCATTTT. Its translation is CAISDPTGMGPQHF.

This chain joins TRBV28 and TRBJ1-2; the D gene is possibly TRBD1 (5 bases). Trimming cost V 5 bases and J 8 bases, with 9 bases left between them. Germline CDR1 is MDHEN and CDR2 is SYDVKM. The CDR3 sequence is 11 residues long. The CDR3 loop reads CASSRQWGYTF. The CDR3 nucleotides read TGTGCCAGCAGTCGACAGTGGGGCTACACCTTC.

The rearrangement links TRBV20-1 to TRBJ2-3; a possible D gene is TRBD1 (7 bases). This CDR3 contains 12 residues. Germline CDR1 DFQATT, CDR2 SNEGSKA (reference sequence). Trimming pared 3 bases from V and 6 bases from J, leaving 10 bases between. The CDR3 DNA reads TGCAGTGCTAGTCCAGGGGGGGATACGCAGTATTTT. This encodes CSASPGGDTQYF.

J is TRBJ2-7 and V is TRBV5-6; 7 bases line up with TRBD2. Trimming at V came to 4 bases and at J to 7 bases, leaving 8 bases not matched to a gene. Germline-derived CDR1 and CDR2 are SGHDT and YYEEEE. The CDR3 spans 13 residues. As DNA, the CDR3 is TGTGCCAGCAGCCGAGCCGGGAGGCGGGAGCAGTACTTC. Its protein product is CASSRAGRREQYF.

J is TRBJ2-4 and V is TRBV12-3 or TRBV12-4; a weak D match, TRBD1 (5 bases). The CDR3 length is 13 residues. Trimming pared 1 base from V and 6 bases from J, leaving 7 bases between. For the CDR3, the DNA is TGTGCCAGCAGTTTAGATAGGGGAAACATTCAGTACTTC. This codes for CASSLDRGNIQYF.

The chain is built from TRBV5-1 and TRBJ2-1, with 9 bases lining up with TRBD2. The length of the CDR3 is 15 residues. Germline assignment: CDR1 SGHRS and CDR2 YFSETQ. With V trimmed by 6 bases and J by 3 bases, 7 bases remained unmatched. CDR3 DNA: TGCGCCAGCACCTCAGGGCGGGAGGGCTACAATGAGCAGTTCTTC. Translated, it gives CASTSGREGYNEQFF.

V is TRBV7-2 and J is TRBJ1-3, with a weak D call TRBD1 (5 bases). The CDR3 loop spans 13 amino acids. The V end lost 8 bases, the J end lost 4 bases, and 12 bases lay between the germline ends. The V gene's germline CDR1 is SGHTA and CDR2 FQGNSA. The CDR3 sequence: CASQGLWGNTIYF. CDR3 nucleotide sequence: TGTGCCAGCCAGGGCCTTTGGGGAAACACCATATATTTT.

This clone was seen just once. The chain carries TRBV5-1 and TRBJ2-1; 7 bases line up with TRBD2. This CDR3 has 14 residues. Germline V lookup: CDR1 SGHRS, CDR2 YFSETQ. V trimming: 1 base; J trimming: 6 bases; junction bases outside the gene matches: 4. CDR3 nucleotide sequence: TGCGCCAGCAGCTTGCAGGCTAGCGGCAATGAGCAGTTCTTC. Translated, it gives CASSLQASGNEQFF.

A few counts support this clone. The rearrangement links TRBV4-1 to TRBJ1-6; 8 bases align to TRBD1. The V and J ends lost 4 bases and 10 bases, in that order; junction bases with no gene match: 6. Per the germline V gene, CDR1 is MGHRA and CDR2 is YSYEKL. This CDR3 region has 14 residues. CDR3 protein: CASSRQGIESPLHF. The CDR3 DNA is TGCGCCAGCAGCCGACAGGGGATAGAGTCACCCCTCCACTTT.

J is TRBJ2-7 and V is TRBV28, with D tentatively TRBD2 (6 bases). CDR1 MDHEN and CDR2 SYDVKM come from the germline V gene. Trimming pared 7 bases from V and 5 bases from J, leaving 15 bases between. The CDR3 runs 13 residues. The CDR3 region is CASTLRGLNEQYV. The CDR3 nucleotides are TGTGCCAGCACCCTTAGGGGACTCAACGAGCAGTACGTC.

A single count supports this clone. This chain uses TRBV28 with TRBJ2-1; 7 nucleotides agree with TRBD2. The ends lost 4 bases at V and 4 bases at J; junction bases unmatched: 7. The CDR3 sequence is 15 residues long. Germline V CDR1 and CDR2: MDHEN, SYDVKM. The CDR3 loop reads CASSWGMGGYNEQFF. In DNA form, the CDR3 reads TGTGCCAGCAGTTGGGGCATGGGGGGGTACAATGAGCAGTTCTTC.

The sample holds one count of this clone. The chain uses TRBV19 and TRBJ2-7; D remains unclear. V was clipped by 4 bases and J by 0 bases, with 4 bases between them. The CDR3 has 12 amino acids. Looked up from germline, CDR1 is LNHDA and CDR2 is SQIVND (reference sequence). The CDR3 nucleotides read TGTGCCAGTAGTAGGAGCTCCTACGAGCAGTACTTC. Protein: CASSRSSYEQYF. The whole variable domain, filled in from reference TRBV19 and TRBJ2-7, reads DGGITQSPKYLFRKEGQNVTLSCEQNLNHDAMYWYRQDPGQGLRLIYYSQIVNDFQKGDIAEGYSVSREKKESFPLTVTSAQKNPTAFYLCASSRSSYEQYFGPGTRLTVT.

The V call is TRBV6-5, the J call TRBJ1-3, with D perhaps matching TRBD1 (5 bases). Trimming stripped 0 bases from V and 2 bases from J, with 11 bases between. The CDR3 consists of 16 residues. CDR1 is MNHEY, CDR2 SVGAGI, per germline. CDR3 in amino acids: CASSYSLRATGNTIYF. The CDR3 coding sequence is TGTGCCAGCAGTTACTCGCTCAGGGCAACTGGAAACACCATATATTTT.

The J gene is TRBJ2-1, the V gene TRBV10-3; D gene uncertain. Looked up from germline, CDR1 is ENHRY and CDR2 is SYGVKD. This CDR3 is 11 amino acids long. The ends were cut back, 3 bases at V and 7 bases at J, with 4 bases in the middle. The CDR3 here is CAISETNEQFF. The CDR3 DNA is TGTGCCATCAGTGAAACTAATGAGCAGTTCTTC.

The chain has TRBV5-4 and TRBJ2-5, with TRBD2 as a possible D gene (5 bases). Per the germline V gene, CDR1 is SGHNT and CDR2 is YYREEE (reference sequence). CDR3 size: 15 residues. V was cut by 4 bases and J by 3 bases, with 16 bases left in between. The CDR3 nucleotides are TGTGCCAGCAGCCGCGGGTCGGGATCCAAAGAGACCCAGTACTTC. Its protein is CASSRGSGSKETQYF. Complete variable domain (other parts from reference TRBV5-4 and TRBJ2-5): ETGVTQSPTHLIKTRGQQVTLRCSSQSGHNTVSWYQQALGQGPQFIFQYYREEENGRGNFPPRFSGLQFPNYSSELNVNALELDDSALYLCASSRGSGSKETQYFGPGTRLLVL.

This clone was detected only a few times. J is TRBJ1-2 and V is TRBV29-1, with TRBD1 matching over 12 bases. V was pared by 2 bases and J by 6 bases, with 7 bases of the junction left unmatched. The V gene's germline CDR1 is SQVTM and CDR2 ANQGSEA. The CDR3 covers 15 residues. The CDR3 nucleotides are TGCAGCGTTGAATCCGGGACAGGGGGCAGTAATGGCTACACCTTC. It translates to CSVESGTGGSNGYTF.

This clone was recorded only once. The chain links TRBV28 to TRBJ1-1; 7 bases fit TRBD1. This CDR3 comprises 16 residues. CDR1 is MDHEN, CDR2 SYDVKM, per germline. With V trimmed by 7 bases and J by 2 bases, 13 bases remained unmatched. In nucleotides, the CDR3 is TGTGCCAGCACCAAAGGGGGCCAAAGACTTAACACTGAAGCTTTCTTT. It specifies CASTKGGQRLNTEAFF.

The CDR3: CASSYSERRNTGELFF. The CDR3 DNA reads TGTGCCAGCAGTTACTCGGAGCGGAGAAACACCGGGGAGCTGTTTTTT. The chain employs TRBV6-5 and TRBJ2-2; TRBD2 is a possible D gene (5 bases). The CDR3 consists of 16 residues. V was pared by 0 bases and J by 2 bases, with 10 bases between. Germline V gene data show CDR1 as MNHEY and CDR2 as SVGAGI.

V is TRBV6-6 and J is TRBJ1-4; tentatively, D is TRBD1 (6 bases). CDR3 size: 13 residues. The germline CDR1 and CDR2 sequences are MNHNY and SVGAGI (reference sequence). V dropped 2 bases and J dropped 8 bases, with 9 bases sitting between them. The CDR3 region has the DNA TGTGCCAGCAGTTACGGGGGGGGCGAAAAACTGTTTTTT. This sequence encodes CASSYGGGEKLFF.

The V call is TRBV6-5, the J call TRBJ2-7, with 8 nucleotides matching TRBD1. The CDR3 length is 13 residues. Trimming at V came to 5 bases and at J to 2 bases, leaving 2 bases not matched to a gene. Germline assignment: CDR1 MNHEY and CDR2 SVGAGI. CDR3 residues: CASSTGGTYEQYF. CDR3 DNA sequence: TGTGCCAGCAGTACAGGGGGGACCTACGAGCAGTACTTC.

CDR3 residues: CATSRDYPSGENTGELFF. As DNA, the CDR3 is TGTGCCACCAGCAGAGATTATCCTAGCGGGGAGAACACCGGGGAGCTGTTTTTT. The rearrangement uses TRBV15 and TRBJ2-2; TRBD2 aligns across 9 bases. The ends lost 0 bases at V and 1 base at J; junction bases unmatched: 6. Germline V lookup: CDR1 LNHNV, CDR2 YYDKDF (reference sequence). This CDR3 contains 18 residues.

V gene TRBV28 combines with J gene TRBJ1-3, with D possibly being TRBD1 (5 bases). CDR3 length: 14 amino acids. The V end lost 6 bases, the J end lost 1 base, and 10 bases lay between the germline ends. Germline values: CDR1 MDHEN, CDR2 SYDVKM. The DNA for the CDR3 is TGTGCCAGCAGCCCACAGGAGTCTGGAAACACCATATATTTT. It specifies CASSPQESGNTIYF.

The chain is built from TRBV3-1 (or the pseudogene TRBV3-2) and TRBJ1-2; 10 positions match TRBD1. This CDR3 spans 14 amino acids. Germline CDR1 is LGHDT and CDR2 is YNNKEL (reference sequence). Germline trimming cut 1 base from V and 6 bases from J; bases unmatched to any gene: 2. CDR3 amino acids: CASSQATGGHGYTF. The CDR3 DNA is TGTGCCAGCAGCCAAGCGACAGGGGGCCATGGCTACACCTTC.